Listed here are 24 T cell receptor beta chains from one sample, sequenced in a study of T cell repertoires in cytomegalovirus infection. MiXCR, run by TCRdb on the reads, gives a single entry per CDR3 protein. The sample yields approximately 910,000 distinct CDR3 sequences, 25% to 40% seen once. No antigens are known for them. The starting material was cultured CD8+ T cells from PBMCs, obtained from culture after CMV antigen stimulation. The receptors were gathered from a human donor in good health (CMV status not recorded). Some clones in this sample may be carry-over from other donors' samples.

The table lists this clonotype with many counts. The chain recombines TRBV7-2 with TRBJ2-7; unclear D gene. The germline V gene has CDR1 SGHTA and CDR2 FQGNSA. Trimming took off 2 bases at V and 1 base at J, with 6 bases between the two ends. The CDR3 covers 13 residues. CDR3 DNA: TGTGCCAGCAGCTTAAGCTGGTCCTACGAGCAGTACGTC. It codes for CASSLSWSYEQYV.

The V and J genes are TRBV5-5 and TRBJ2-6, with D perhaps TRBD2 (6 bases). V was clipped by 2 bases and J by 4 bases, with 10 bases between them. Germline values: CDR1 SGHKS, CDR2 YYEKEE (reference sequence). CDR3 length equals 15 residues. As DNA, the CDR3 is TGTGCCAGCAGCTTCGGAGGGCCCGGGGCCAACGTCCTGACTTTC. Its protein product is CASSFGGPGANVLTF.

This clonotype was counted at least ten times. As DNA, the CDR3 is TGTGCCATCTTGGGAGAAGCCAAAAACATTCAGTACTTC. The encoded protein is CAILGEAKNIQYF. The chain recombines TRBV6-1 with TRBJ2-4; D possibly corresponds to TRBD2 (5 bases). The germline V and J ends were trimmed by 10 bases and 0 bases, with 10 bases remaining between them. Germline CDR1 and CDR2: MNHNS and SASEGT. The CDR3 has 13 residues.

CDR3 coding DNA: TGTGCCATCAGTGGGGGACATCCAGGGACCAACTACAATGAGCAGTTCTTC. Amino acid sequence: CAISGGHPGTNYNEQFF. The chain links TRBV10-3 to TRBJ2-1; D is possibly TRBD1 (6 bases). The CDR3 totals 17 residues. Germline-derived CDR1 and CDR2 are ENHRY and SYGVKD. The V end was cut by 4 bases, the J end by 3 bases, with 19 bases between.

The chain carries TRBV29-1 and TRBJ2-1; D is possibly TRBD2 (6 bases). This CDR3 has 17 residues. Per the germline V gene, CDR1 is SQVTM and CDR2 is ANQGSEA. The germline V and J ends were trimmed by 4 bases and 6 bases, with 25 bases remaining between them. CDR3 coding DNA: TGCAGCGTTGTGGGAGAGGATGCGGGGCCTAGGAGCAATGAGCAGTTCTTC. The encoded protein is CSVVGEDAGPRSNEQFF.

This clonotype was picked up a small number of times. The chain has TRBV28 and TRBJ1-1; D remains unclear. CDR1 and CDR2 from the germline V gene are MDHEN and SYDVKM. V gave up 3 bases and J gave up 1 base, with 9 bases separating them. The length of the CDR3 is 14 residues. The CDR3 region is CASSLLTTNTEAFF. Here the CDR3 DNA reads TGTGCCAGCAGTTTGTTGACAACGAACACTGAAGCTTTCTTT.

This clonotype was detected a few times. This sequence joins TRBV10-3 and TRBJ2-2; D unclear. Germline V gene sequence: CDR1 ENHRY, CDR2 SYGVKD. This CDR3 has 12 residues. V lost 7 bases to trimming and J lost 3 bases, with 6 bases between them. The CDR3, as DNA: TGTGCCATCATTTTGGACACCGGGGAGCTGTTTTTT. As protein: CAIILDTGELFF.

This clonotype was recorded a few times. V is TRBV19 and J is TRBJ2-3; 8 bases map to TRBD2. V lost 2 bases to trimming and J lost 4 bases; unmatched junction nucleotides: 5. Germline loops: CDR1 LNHDA, CDR2 SQIVND (reference sequence). This CDR3 region has 15 residues. The CDR3 sequence is CASSILAGSADTQYF. Written as DNA, the CDR3 is TGTGCCAGTAGTATACTAGCGGGTTCGGCAGATACGCAGTATTTT.

This clonotype has just a few counts. The V gene is TRBV6-1, the J gene TRBJ2-1; tentative D call: TRBD2 (5 bases). Germline-derived CDR1 and CDR2 are MNHNS and SASEGT. V lost 5 bases and J 5 bases, leaving 10 bases between the germline ends. The CDR3 has 13 amino acids. For the CDR3, the DNA is TGTGCCAGCAGTCACAGCGGTCACAATGAGCAGTTCTTC. It is translated as CASSHSGHNEQFF.

This chain uses TRBV27 with TRBJ1-2, with a tentative D call TRBD1 (6 bases). The CDR3 length is 13 residues. Germline V CDR1 and CDR2: MNHEY, SMNVEV (reference sequence). The V and J ends lost 6 bases and 2 bases respectively, with 10 bases between them. The CDR3 region is CASRTTGNYGYTF. The CDR3, as DNA: TGTGCCAGCAGGACTACAGGGAACTATGGCTACACCTTC.

About this clonotype itself: A read error may be the cause here, since a much bigger clone is one base away. The J gene is TRBJ2-1, the V gene TRBV12-3 or TRBV12-4; D is undetermined. The CDR3 contains 13 residues. V lost 4 bases and J 0 bases, leaving 4 bases between the germline ends. Here the CDR3 DNA reads TGTGCCAGCAGTTGGGCCTCCTACAATGAGCAGTTCTTC. The encoded protein is CASSWASYNEQFF.

On this clonotype itself: This sequence may be a read error, since a much larger clone differs from it by one base. This chain joins TRBV7-3 and TRBJ1-1, with unresolved D. Germline V gene sequence: CDR1 SGHTA, CDR2 FQGTGA. The CDR3 has 13 residues. CDR3 sequence: CASNLTLTTEAFF. Here the CDR3 DNA reads TGTGCCAGCAACTTAACTTTAACGACTGAAGCTTTCTTT.

This sequence joins TRBV12-3 or TRBV12-4 and TRBJ1-1; D perhaps matches TRBD1 (6 bases). V was cut by 1 base and J by 0 bases, with 15 bases left in between. The CDR3 runs to 17 residues. The CDR3 nucleotides are TGTGCCAGCAGTTTAGAGGAGCCTACAGGGTTGAACACTGAAGCTTTCTTT. Amino acids: CASSLEEPTGLNTEAFF.

The chain carries TRBV4-1 and TRBJ2-1; TRBD2 agrees at 12 bases. Germline trimming cut 3 bases from V and 7 bases from J; bases unmatched to any gene: 7. The CDR3 is 16 residues long. Germline values: CDR1 MGHRA, CDR2 YSYEKL. The chain's CDR3 is CASSHVLAGGTNEQFF. CDR3 sequence (DNA): TGCGCCAGCAGCCATGTCCTAGCGGGGGGGACTAATGAGCAGTTCTTC.

This clonotype was counted between two and nine times. The V call is TRBV24-1, the J call TRBJ2-3; D gene uncertain. In germline, CDR1 is KGHDR, CDR2 SFDVKD. Between the trimmed V and J ends, which lost 3 bases and 1 base, there was a span of 1 base. CDR3 size: 12 residues. CDR3 coding DNA: TGTGCCACCAGTGATCGCACAGATACGCAGTATTTT. This sequence encodes CATSDRTDTQYF.

V gene TRBV12-3 or TRBV12-4 combines with J gene TRBJ2-3, with D perhaps matching TRBD1 or TRBD2 (5 bases each). CDR3 length: 16 amino acids. The V and J ends lost 6 bases and 4 bases respectively, with 20 bases between them. CDR3 amino acids: CASRNVRGEKADTQYF. CDR3 coding DNA: TGTGCCAGCAGAAATGTGAGGGGTGAAAAGGCAGATACGCAGTATTTT.

This clonotype was observed a few times. The chain links TRBV15 to TRBJ1-2, with 12 bases aligning to TRBD1. Germline lookup yields CDR1 LNHNV and CDR2 YYDKDF (reference sequence). The CDR3 length is 15 residues. J was trimmed by 13 bases and V by 4 bases; bases with no gene match: 13. For the CDR3, the DNA is TGTGCCACCAGCACCAGGGACAGGGGGCTAACTGCTATCACCTTC. As protein: CATSTRDRGLTAITF.

The rearrangement uses TRBV12-3 or TRBV12-4 and TRBJ2-3; D not certain. The ends were cut back, 3 bases at V and 7 bases at J, with 5 bases in the middle. The CDR3 has 11 residues. The CDR3 loop is CASSFLNTQYF. CDR3 bases: TGTGCCAGCAGTTTTCTGAATACGCAGTATTTT.

This clonotype was picked up a small number of times. The chain has TRBV6-4 and TRBJ2-2; D possibly matches TRBD1 or TRBD2 (5 bases each). The germline V gene has CDR1 MRHNA and CDR2 SNTAGT. There are 14 residues in the CDR3. Between the trimmed V and J ends, which lost 2 bases and 6 bases, there was a span of 10 bases. The CDR3 protein is CASSDGQGAGELFF. In DNA, the CDR3 is TGTGCCAGCAGTGACGGGCAGGGAGCCGGGGAGCTGTTTTTT.

The chain has TRBV11-2 and TRBJ1-6; 7 positions match TRBD1. The length of the CDR3 is 19 residues. V was pared by 0 bases and J by 1 base, with 9 bases of the junction left unmatched. Germline V gives CDR1 SGHAT, CDR2 FQNNGV. The CDR3 bases are TGTGCCAGCAGCTTAGATTGGGGACAGTCGACTTCCTATAATTCACCCCTCCACTTT. Amino acids: CASSLDWGQSTSYNSPLHF.

The CDR3 DNA reads as TGTGCTAGGGGAGGCGGGGGGGTACCTTACAATGAGCAGTTCTTC. This codes for CARGGGGVPYNEQFF. The V gene is TRBV2, the J gene TRBJ2-1; 9 positions agree with TRBD2. CDR1 and CDR2 from the germline V gene are SNHLY and FYNNEI. The CDR3 extends over 15 amino acids.

Turning to this clonotype: This may come from a read error, since a much larger clone is one base off. This chain joins TRBV28 and TRBJ1-1; the match to TRBD1 covers 7 bases. The CDR3 has 15 residues. The germline V gene encodes CDR1 MDHEN and CDR2 SYDVKM. Trimming removed 3 bases from V and 0 bases from J; junction bases left unmatched: 4. CDR3 sequence (DNA): TGTGCCAGCAGTTTTCCGACAGGGCTGAACACTGAAGCTTTCTTT. Amino acids: CASSFPTGLNTEAFF.

The chain has TRBV6-5 and TRBJ2-7; either TRBD1 or TRBD2 may fit D (6 bases each). Trimming shortened V by 2 bases and J by 2 bases, and 13 bases separated the two germline ends. CDR1 is MNHEY, CDR2 SVGAGI, per germline. The CDR3 extends over 15 amino acids. This chain's CDR3 is CASSYGGTLAYEQYF. In DNA form, the CDR3 reads TGTGCCAGCAGTTACGGGGGGACACTCGCCTACGAGCAGTACTTC.

This clonotype was recorded once. The chain carries TRBV6-8 and TRBJ2-7, with a possible D match to TRBD1 (6 bases). V lost 6 bases to trimming and J lost 3 bases, with 15 bases between them. CDR1 and CDR2 from the germline V gene are MNHGY and SAAAGT. This CDR3 comprises 14 residues. CDR3 sequence (DNA): TGTGCCAGCAGCCCAGCCGGACAGAACTACGAGCAGTACGTC. It is translated as CASSPAGQNYEQYV.